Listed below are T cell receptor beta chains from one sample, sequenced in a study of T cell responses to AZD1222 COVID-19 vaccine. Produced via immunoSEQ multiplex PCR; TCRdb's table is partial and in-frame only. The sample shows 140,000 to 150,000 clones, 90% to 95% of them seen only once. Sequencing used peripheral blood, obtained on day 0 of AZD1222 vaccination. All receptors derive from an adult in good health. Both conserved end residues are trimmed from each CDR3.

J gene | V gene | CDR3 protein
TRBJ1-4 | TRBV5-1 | ASSLGTVNNEKLF
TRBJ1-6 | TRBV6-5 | ASSYSRDSYNSPLH
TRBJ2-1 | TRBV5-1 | ASSWTGLAGVYNEQF
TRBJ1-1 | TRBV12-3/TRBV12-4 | ASSLRDRGGAF
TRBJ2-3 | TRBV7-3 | ASSLGTSGGANTQY
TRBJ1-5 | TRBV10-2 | ASSRGTPDQPQH
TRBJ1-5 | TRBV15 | ATSAGSNQPQH
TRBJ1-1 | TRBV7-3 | ASSLTRRDNNTEAF
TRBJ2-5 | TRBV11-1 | ASSLGPGGETQY
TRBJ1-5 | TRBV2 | ASSRGQGGQPQH
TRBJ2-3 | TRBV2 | ASLDPREDTQY
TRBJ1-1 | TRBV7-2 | ASSLVVRSEAF
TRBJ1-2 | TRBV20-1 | SASPQGAFDGYT
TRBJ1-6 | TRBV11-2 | ASSFDRFSSLH
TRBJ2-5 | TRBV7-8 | ASTRGRETGETQY
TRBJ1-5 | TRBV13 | ASRSLDRGSGQPQH
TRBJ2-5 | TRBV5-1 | ASSLGGTEETQY
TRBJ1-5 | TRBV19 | ASSTSAGRNSNQPQH
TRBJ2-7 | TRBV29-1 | SVDEGQGYEQY
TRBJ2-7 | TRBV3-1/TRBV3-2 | ASSNRDRLVGEQY
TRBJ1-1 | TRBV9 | ASSVTPFGRDTEAF
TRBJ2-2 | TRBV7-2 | ASSLASGTSGIRAGTGELF
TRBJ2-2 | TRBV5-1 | ASSLGSGDLTGELF
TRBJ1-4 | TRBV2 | ASSTNRGSATNEKLF
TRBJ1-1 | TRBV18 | ASSRQDGTEAF
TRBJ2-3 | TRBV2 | ASSEVAVDTQY
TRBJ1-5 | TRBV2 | ASRERTGAPQPQH